This T cell receptor (beta chain) was recorded in a study of control samples from healthy donors and cancer patients (TCRdb year 2020). The library was built by means of the immunoSEQ multiplex PCR assay. Not all clones reach the TCRdb copy of this immuneACCESS table, which keeps in-frame sequences only. Checked studies attribute under half of the gap to unresolved V genes and leave the rest unexplained. The sample yields about 130,000 clones; roughly 87% were counted once. The ten largest clones add up to around 1.8% of the sample. On this clone: Its antigen is still unknown. Base qualities are missing; no much larger clone stands one base away.

CDR1 and CDR2 are read off the germline V gene (reference sequence) as MNHEY and SMNVEV. V was cut back by 10 bases and J by 6 bases, leaving a gap of 15 bases between them. The CDR3 starts with the cysteine, ends with the phenylalanine, and has 13 residues. Here the CDR3 DNA is all that survives: 39 bases in frame from base 1. Sequencing used blood. The sequence was collected from a man in his late teens or twenties in good health. The rearranged chain carries TRBV27 and TRBJ2-2; too little of a D gene remains to name it. At the DNA level, the sequence is TGTGCCACCTCCGCTAAGATCGCCGGGGAGCTGTTTTTT. Its amino acids are CATSAKIAGELFF.